Listed here are 19 T cell receptor beta chains from one sample, sequenced in a study of blood T cell repertoires in COVID-19. Some clones are missing from TCRdb's copy, which holds only in-frame ones; the method was immunoSEQ multiplex PCR. Among 130,000 or so clones listed, about 80% were seen once. The sample taken for sequencing was peripheral blood. The receptor source for this set is a human donor in a cohort sampled during active COVID-19.

The chain combines TRBV5-1 with TRBJ2-2; weak D call: TRBD2 (6 bases). Germline assignment: CDR1 SGHRS and CDR2 YFSETQ. The CDR3 length is 14 residues. The V gene lost 4 bases and the J gene lost 1 base, with 8 bases spanning the gap. CDR3 region: CASSAGLNTGELFF. Here the CDR3 DNA reads TGCGCCAGCAGCGCGGGGTTGAACACCGGGGAGCTGTTTTTT.

This rearrangement joins TRBV11-3 to TRBJ2-1; TRBD2 matches 9 bases. The germline V gene encodes CDR1 SGHNT and CDR2 YENEEA. Germline trimming cut 5 bases from V and 10 bases from J; bases unmatched to any gene: 15. The CDR3 runs 16 residues. DNA of the CDR3: TGTGCCAGCAGCCCGACCGCAGGGGCGGGGGGGAGGGAGCAGTTCTTC. Translation: CASSPTAGAGGREQFF.

This chain links TRBV6-5 with TRBJ2-1, with D possibly being TRBD2 (5 bases). Trimming took off 2 bases at V and 0 bases at J, with 5 bases between the two ends. The CDR3 runs to 14 residues. Germline assignment: CDR1 MNHEY and CDR2 SVGAGI. CDR3 DNA: TGTGCCAGCAGTTACGGGAGCTCCTACAATGAGCAGTTCTTC. This codes for CASSYGSSYNEQFF.

V usage is TRBV7-9 and J usage is TRBJ1-1, with D possibly matching TRBD1 (5 bases). CDR3 length: 15 residues. Trimming took 1 base from V and 3 from J, leaving 12 bases between them. The germline V gene has CDR1 SEHNR and CDR2 FQNEAQ (reference sequence). This CDR3 is CASSLVSAGDTEAFF. The CDR3 DNA reads as TGTGCCAGCAGCTTAGTGTCCGCGGGGGACACTGAAGCTTTCTTT.

This chain uses TRBV6-1 with TRBJ1-5, with TRBD1 matching over 12 bases. The CDR3 runs to 16 residues. Trimming removed 0 bases from V and 7 bases from J; junction bases left unmatched: 4. The V gene's germline CDR1 is MNHNS and CDR2 SASEGT. The CDR3: CASSEAGTGGRQPQHF. The CDR3 DNA reads as TGTGCCAGCAGTGAAGCCGGGACAGGGGGCCGACAGCCCCAGCATTTT.

The chain has TRBV2 and TRBJ1-5, with D uncertain. V was cut by 6 bases and J by 5 bases, with 14 bases left in between. The germline gives CDR1 SNHLY, CDR2 FYNNEI. This CDR3 has 14 amino acids. CDR3 DNA: TGTGCCAGCAGCCGCGAGGATCCTGATCAGCCCCAGCATTTT. This encodes CASSREDPDQPQHF.

The chain combines TRBV5-1 with TRBJ2-1, with TRBD2 identical over 9 bases. Per germline, CDR1 SGHRS and CDR2 YFSETQ. The J segment lost 8 bases and the V segment lost 5 bases, leaving 11 bases of the junction unmatched. The length of the CDR3 is 15 residues. CDR3 residues: CASRFSAGGVYEQFF. Here the CDR3 DNA reads TGCGCCAGCAGATTCTCGGCGGGAGGGGTCTATGAGCAGTTCTTC.

The rearrangement joins TRBV18 to TRBJ2-1, with 10 positions matching TRBD2. The CDR3 has 16 residues. With V trimmed by 4 bases and J by 4 bases, 7 bases remained unmatched. The germline V gene has CDR1 KGHSH and CDR2 LQKENI. In DNA form, the CDR3 reads TGTGCCAGCTCACTTTCCCTAGCGGGAGAGTACAATGAGCAGTTCTTC. Translating it yields CASSLSLAGEYNEQFF.

CDR3 sequence (DNA): TGTGCCAGCAGTTTTAAAGAGGGACTTAAGCAGTTCTTC. This codes for CASSFKEGLKQFF. The chain recombines TRBV12-3 or TRBV12-4 with TRBJ2-1; tentative D call: TRBD2 (6 bases). The CDR3 runs to 13 residues. V lost 3 bases and J lost 11, with 14 bases in between.

Written as DNA, the CDR3 is TGCGCCAGCAGCCTCGGGACAGACGGTAGCAATCAGCCCCAGCATTTT. This gives the protein CASSLGTDGSNQPQHF. The chain combines TRBV5-1 with TRBJ1-5, with 7 bases lining up with TRBD1. The CDR3 loop spans 16 amino acids. V lost 4 bases and J lost 0; bases outside the gene matches: 7. Germline assignment: CDR1 SGHRS and CDR2 YFSETQ.

In nucleotides, the CDR3 is TGTGCCAGCAGTCCCGGACAGGTCAACGAGCAGTACTTC. It is translated as CASSPGQVNEQYF. This chain links TRBV12-3 or TRBV12-4 with TRBJ2-7; TRBD1 aligns across 7 bases. The V segment lost 5 bases and the J segment 5 bases; nucleotides outside the gene matches: 6. The CDR3 has 13 amino acids.

This clone was found once. This chain joins TRBV9 and TRBJ2-7; TRBD1 matches 7 bases. Germline loops: CDR1 SGDLS, CDR2 YYNGEE. Losses at the gene ends were 3 bases for V and 0 bases for J; bases not matched to a gene: 0. This CDR3 region has 13 residues. CDR3: CASSGDSSYEQYF. As DNA, the CDR3 is TGTGCCAGCAGCGGGGACAGCTCCTACGAGCAGTACTTC.

The rearrangement links TRBV15 to TRBJ2-1; D gene uncertain. Deletions cut 3 bases from V and 3 bases from J, with 6 bases between. The CDR3 has 13 residues. Germline assignment: CDR1 LNHNV and CDR2 YYDKDF (reference sequence). This chain's CDR3 is CATSRGLYNEQFF. The CDR3 DNA reads as TGTGCCACCAGCAGGGGCCTCTACAATGAGCAGTTCTTC.

The CDR3 DNA reads TGTGCCAGCAGTGAATCACCCGGGGGACCTGAAGCTTTCTTT. It codes for CASSESPGGPEAFF. The chain carries TRBV25-1 and TRBJ1-1; the D gene is possibly TRBD1 (5 bases). Germline-derived CDR1 and CDR2 are MGHDK and SYGVNS. CDR3 size: 14 residues. Trimming cost V 1 base and J 6 bases, with 12 bases left between them.

The chain uses TRBV24-1 and TRBJ2-1; TRBD1 matches at 8 bases. CDR1 is KGHDR and CDR2 is SFDVKD in the germline V gene. V gave up 3 bases and J gave up 2 bases; unmatched junction bases: 8. The CDR3 is made up of 17 amino acids. This CDR3 is CATSDVTGETAYNEQFF. As DNA, the CDR3 is TGTGCCACCAGTGATGTGACAGGGGAAACCGCCTACAATGAGCAGTTCTTC.

In this sample, this clone turned up a few times. The rearrangement uses TRBV19 and TRBJ1-2, with a tentative D call TRBD1 (6 bases). Between the trimmed V and J ends, which lost 8 bases and 7 bases, there was a span of 23 bases. Germline assignment: CDR1 LNHDA and CDR2 SQIVND (reference sequence). This CDR3 has 15 residues. CDR3 DNA sequence: TGTGCCAGTTCCCGGCGGGCGCCTGGGGGCTTTGGCTACACCTTC. This encodes CASSRRAPGGFGYTF. Full variable domain (outside the CDR3, taken from reference TRBV19 and TRBJ1-2): DGGITQSPKYLFRKEGQNVTLSCEQNLNHDAMYWYRQDPGQGLRLIYYSQIVNDFQKGDIAEGYSVSREKKESFPLTVTSAQKNPTAFYLCASSRRAPGGFGYTFGSGTRLTVV.

This clone came up a few times. The chain is built from TRBV6-5 and TRBJ2-3, with a weak D call TRBD2 (6 bases). This CDR3 is built from 14 residues. Per germline, CDR1 MNHEY and CDR2 SVGAGI. V lost 11 bases, J lost 2 bases, and 17 bases lay in between. CDR3 in amino acids: CAVRRGIHTDTQYF. In DNA form, the CDR3 reads TGTGCCGTCAGGAGGGGAATCCACACAGATACGCAGTATTTT.

This chain joins TRBV6-5 and TRBJ2-2; D is possibly TRBD2 (5 bases). The CDR3 spans 15 residues. Trimming stripped 2 bases from V and 4 bases from J, with 11 bases between. Germline V gene data show CDR1 as MNHEY and CDR2 as SVGAGI. CDR3 residues: CASSYGRASTGELFF. In DNA, the CDR3 is TGTGCCAGCAGTTACGGGCGGGCGAGCACCGGGGAGCTGTTTTTT.

The chain has TRBV9 and TRBJ2-1, with 8 bases fitting TRBD2. Trimming took 0 bases from V and 7 from J; bases not matched to a gene: 9. CDR1 and CDR2 from the germline V gene are SGDLS and YYNGEE. The CDR3 sequence is 16 residues long. The DNA for the CDR3 is TGTGCCAGCAGCGTAGGCGGGGGGCCGGTCGAAAATGAGCAGTTCTTC. It is translated as CASSVGGGPVENEQFF.